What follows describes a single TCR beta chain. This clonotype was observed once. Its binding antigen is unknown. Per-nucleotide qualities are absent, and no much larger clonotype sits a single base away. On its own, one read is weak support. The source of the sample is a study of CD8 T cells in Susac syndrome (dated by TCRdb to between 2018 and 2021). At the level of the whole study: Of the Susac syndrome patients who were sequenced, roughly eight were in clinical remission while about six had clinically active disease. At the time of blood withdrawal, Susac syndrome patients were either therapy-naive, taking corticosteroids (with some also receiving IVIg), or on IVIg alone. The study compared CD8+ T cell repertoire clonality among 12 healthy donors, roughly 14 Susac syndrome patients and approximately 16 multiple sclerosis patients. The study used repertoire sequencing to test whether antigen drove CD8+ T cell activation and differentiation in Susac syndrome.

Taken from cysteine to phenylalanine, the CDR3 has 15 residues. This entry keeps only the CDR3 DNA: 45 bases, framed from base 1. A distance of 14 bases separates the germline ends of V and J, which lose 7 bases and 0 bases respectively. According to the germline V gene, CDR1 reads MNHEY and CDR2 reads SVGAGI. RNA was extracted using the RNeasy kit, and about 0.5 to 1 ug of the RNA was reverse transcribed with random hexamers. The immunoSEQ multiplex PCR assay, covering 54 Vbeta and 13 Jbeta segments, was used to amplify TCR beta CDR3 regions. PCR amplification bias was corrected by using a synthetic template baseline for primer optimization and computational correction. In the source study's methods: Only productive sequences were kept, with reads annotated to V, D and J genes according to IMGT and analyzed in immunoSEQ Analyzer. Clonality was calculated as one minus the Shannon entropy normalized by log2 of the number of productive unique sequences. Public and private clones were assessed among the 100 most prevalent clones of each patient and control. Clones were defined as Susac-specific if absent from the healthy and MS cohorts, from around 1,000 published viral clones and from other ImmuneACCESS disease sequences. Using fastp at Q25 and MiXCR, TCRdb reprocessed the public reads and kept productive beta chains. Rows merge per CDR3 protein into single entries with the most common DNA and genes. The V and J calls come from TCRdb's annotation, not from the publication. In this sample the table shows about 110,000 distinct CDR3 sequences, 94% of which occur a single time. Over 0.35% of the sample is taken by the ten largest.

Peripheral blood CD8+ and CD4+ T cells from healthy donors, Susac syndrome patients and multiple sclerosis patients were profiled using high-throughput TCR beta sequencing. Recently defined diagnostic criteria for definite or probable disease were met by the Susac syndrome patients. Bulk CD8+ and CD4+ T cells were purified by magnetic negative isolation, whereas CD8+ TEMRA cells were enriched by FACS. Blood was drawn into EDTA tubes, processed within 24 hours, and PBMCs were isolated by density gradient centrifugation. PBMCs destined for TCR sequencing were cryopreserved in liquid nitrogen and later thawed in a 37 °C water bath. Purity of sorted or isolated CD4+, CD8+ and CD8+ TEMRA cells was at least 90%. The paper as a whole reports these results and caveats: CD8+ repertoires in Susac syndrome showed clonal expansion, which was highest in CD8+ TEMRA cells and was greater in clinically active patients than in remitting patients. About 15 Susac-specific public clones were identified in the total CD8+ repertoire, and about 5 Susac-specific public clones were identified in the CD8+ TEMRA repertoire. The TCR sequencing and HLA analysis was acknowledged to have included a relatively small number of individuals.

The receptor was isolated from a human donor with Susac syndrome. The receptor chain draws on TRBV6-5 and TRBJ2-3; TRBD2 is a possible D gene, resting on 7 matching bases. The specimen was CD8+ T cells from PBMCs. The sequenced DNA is TGTGCCAGCACGGCGGCGGGGGCTAGCACAGATACGCAGTATTTT. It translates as CASTAAGASTDTQYF.